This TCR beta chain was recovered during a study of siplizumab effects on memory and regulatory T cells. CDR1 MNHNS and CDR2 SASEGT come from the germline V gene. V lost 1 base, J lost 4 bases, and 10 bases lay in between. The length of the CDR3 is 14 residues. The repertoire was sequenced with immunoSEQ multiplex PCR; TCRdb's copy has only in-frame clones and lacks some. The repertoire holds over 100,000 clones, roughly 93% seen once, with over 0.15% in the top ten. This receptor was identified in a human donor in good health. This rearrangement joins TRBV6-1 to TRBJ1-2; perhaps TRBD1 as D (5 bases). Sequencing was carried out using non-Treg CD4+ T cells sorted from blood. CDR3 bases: TGTGCCAGCAGTGAAGGCGGGGGTCTCTATGGCTACACCTTC. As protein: CASSEGGGLYGYTF.